Reported below is one T cell receptor (beta chain). Its antigen is unidentified. These data come from a study of shared clonotypes between healthy human individuals. Study-level points and caveats: Depth of sequencing was expected to influence donor clonotype sharing.

Germline assignment: CDR1 LNHDA and CDR2 SQIVND (reference sequence). With 3 bases clipped from V and 4 bases from J, the junction kept 6 bases outside the gene matches. The CDR3 has 14 amino acids. Those who donated were healthy HIV-negative adults, with no recent acute infections or vaccinations reported. When replicate PCRs were run on sorted subsets, they used approximately 210 ng DNA, approximately 27,000 T cell genomes. Assay used: immunoSEQ multiplex PCR; TCRdb lists only in-frame clones, some missing. Here the sample spans some 1.5 million clones, approximately 97% being singletons. The chain carries TRBV19 and TRBJ2-7, with TRBD2 identical over 7 bases. Sequencing used naive CD4+ T cells sorted from blood. Sample subset: CD45RA+ positively selected. This receptor was identified in a man aged 25-45 years in good health. CDR3 in amino acids: CASSIGTISYEQYF. CDR3 DNA: TGTGCCAGTAGTATTGGGACTATTTCGTACGAGCAGTACTTC.